This TCR beta chain was observed in a study of T cells in Graves' hyperthyroidism and ophthalmopathy. Study-level background: Staff took peripheral blood when the initial diagnosis was made, before any treatment began.

V lost 7 bases, J lost 1 base, and 13 bases lay in between. This CDR3 region has 14 residues. Germline V gives CDR1 MNHNS, CDR2 SASEGT. This clonotype was counted many times. Amplified TCR beta CDR3 regions derived from RNA transcripts. HTBI primers were used for first-round RT-PCR of the TCR CDR3. Via MiXCR, TCRdb re-called the multiplex PCR reads, giving one row per CDR3 protein. The sample consists of a few hundred thousand distinct CDR3 sequences, around 20% of them appearing once. Graves' hyperthyroidism qualified as stable when ophthalmopathy did not progress within 18 months. This chain links TRBV6-1 with TRBJ2-5; D might be TRBD2 (6 bases). This clonotype originated in a young man with Graves' hyperthyroidism. The sample consisted of blood. CDR3 sequence: CASNSGTFQETQYF. Here the CDR3 DNA reads TGTGCCAGCAACTCCGGGACTTTCCAAGAGACCCAGTACTTC.